The 6 T cell receptor beta chains below come from one sample, sequenced in a study of T-cell memory formation after mild COVID-19. MiXCR, run by TCRdb on the 5' RACE reads, gives a single entry per CDR3 protein. This sample has about 290,000 distinct CDR3 sequences, with roughly 18% found just once. Sequences were obtained from PBMCs or a T cell subset sorted from them (not recorded which). Receptors originate from a young man who had mild COVID-19 (a few samples of this study predate the infection). Cell type and time point are not known.

This clonotype has only a few counts. The chain carries TRBV5-1 and TRBJ2-5; D may correspond to TRBD1 or TRBD2 (6 bases each). Germline CDR1 reads SGHRS; CDR2 reads YFSETQ. V gave up 4 bases and J gave up 2 bases, with 12 bases separating them. This CDR3 is 14 amino acids long. CDR3 in DNA: TGCGCCAGCAGCGAACAGGGAGGTCAAGAGACCCAGTACTTC. It yields the protein CASSEQGGQETQYF.

Worth noting for this clonotype: Sequence at one end of the junction differs from germline and may be a read error. The rearrangement joins TRBV6-6 to TRBJ2-3, with D possibly matching TRBD2 (7 bases). The CDR3 contains 13 residues. Germline V gene sequence: CDR1 MNHNY, CDR2 SVGAGI (reference sequence). Here the CDR3 DNA reads TGTGCCAGCAGTTGGGGGGGCACAGATACGAAGTATTTT. Its protein is CASSWGGTDTKYF.

The chain is built from TRBV5-1 and TRBJ1-3; D gene ambiguous. From germline, CDR1 is SGHRS and CDR2 YFSETQ. This CDR3 is 17 amino acids long. V was trimmed by 0 bases and J by 0 bases, leaving 13 bases between them. The CDR3 DNA sequence: TGCGCCAGCAGCTTGGAGAGGGCCTCGAGCTCTGGAAACACCATATATTTT. As protein: CASSLERASSSGNTIYF.

In its sample, this clonotype was seen a few times. The V gene is TRBV5-1, the J gene TRBJ2-3, with D hard to call. The CDR3 spans 11 residues. The germline V and J ends were trimmed by 5 bases and 5 bases, with 6 bases remaining between them. The germline V gene encodes CDR1 SGHRS and CDR2 YFSETQ. The CDR3 loop reads CASSIEDTQYF. The DNA of the CDR3 is TGCGCCAGCAGTATTGAAGATACGCAGTATTTT. The complete variable domain, with remaining parts taken from reference TRBV5-1 and TRBJ2-3, reads KAGVTQTPRYLIKTRGQQVTLSCSPISGHRSVSWYQQTPGQGLQFLFEYFSETQRNKGNFPGRFSGRQFSNSRSEMNVSTLELGDSALYLCASSIEDTQYFGPGTRLTVL.

This clonotype occurred a few times. V usage is TRBV12-3 or TRBV12-4 and J usage is TRBJ2-3, with 9 bases lining up with TRBD2. Trimming at V came to 2 bases and at J to 0 bases, leaving 9 bases not matched to a gene. The CDR3 totals 18 residues. The CDR3: CASSLSAGGHTSTDTQYF. DNA for the CDR3: TGTGCCAGCAGTTTATCGGCGGGGGGGCACACTAGCACAGATACGCAGTATTTT.

The chain joins TRBV18 to TRBJ1-5; D ambiguous. The germline V gene has CDR1 KGHSH and CDR2 LQKENI. Trimming pared 3 bases from V and 4 bases from J, leaving 7 bases between. This CDR3 region has 13 residues. CDR3 sequence reads: CASSPQKNQPQHF. CDR3 nucleotide sequence: TGTGCCAGCTCACCTCAGAAGAATCAGCCCCAGCATTTT. Using reference TRBV18 and TRBJ1-5 for the parts outside the CDR3, the full variable domain is NAGVMQNPRHLVRRRGQEARLRCSPMKGHSHVYWYRQLPEEGLKFMVYLQKENIIDESGMPKERFSAEFPKEGPSILRIQQVVRGDSAAYFCASSPQKNQPQHFGDGTRLSIL.